These 22 T cell receptor beta chains originate from one sample sequenced in a study of early T cells in non-severe SARS-CoV-2 infection. TCRdb re-derived calls from the 5' RACE reads in MiXCR, one entry per CDR3 protein. The sample contains about 62,000 distinct CDR3 sequences, approximately 9% of which appear only once. The sequenced sample consisted of whole blood. These TCRs come from an adult who was a healthcare worker with PCR-confirmed SARS-CoV-2 infection or an uninfected control (not recorded which).

The chain is built from TRBV7-3 and TRBJ2-1; TRBD2 matches 13 bases. The CDR3 has 15 amino acids. The ends lost 5 bases at V and 8 bases at J; junction bases unmatched: 6. Looked up from germline, CDR1 is SGHTA and CDR2 is FQGTGA. CDR3 region: CASSHTSGGADEQFF. The CDR3 DNA reads TGTGCCAGCAGCCATACTAGCGGGGGGGCCGATGAGCAGTTCTTC.

This clonotype was counted ten times or more. V is TRBV19 and J is TRBJ2-1; D might be TRBD1 (5 bases). CDR1 and CDR2 from the germline V gene are LNHDA and SQIVND (reference sequence). The CDR3 loop spans 14 amino acids. Trimming removed 3 bases from V and 9 bases from J, with 15 bases in between. CDR3 nucleotide sequence: TGTGCCAGTAGTATTTGGGGCAGCTATCTTGAGCAGTTCTTC. Its protein is CASSIWGSYLEQFF.

This clonotype appeared a few times. The rearrangement links TRBV12-3 or TRBV12-4 to TRBJ1-1, with D maybe TRBD1 (5 bases). Trimming left V 6 bases short and J 5 bases short, with 13 bases between. The CDR3 is 13 amino acids. This CDR3 is CASSAQGQTEAFF. The DNA for the CDR3 is TGTGCCAGCAGCGCTCAGGGCCAGACTGAAGCTTTCTTT.

This clonotype was recorded many times. This chain uses TRBV11-2 with TRBJ2-2; TRBD1 matches at 10 bases. CDR3 size: 17 residues. Germline trimming cut 2 bases from V and 6 bases from J; bases unmatched to any gene: 9. The germline V gene has CDR1 SGHAT and CDR2 FQNNGV. This CDR3 is CASSLSPDRGAAGELFF. DNA of the CDR3: TGTGCCAGCAGCTTAAGTCCGGACAGGGGGGCGGCCGGGGAGCTGTTTTTT.

This clonotype was counted ten times or more. V is TRBV20-1 and J is TRBJ1-2; 9 bases map to TRBD1. CDR1 is DFQATT, CDR2 SNEGSKA, per germline (reference sequence). V was clipped by 7 bases and J by 4 bases; unmatched bases: 10. The CDR3 spans 14 residues. In DNA, the CDR3 is TGCAGTGTCAGCCTTGGGACAGGGTCCTATGGCTACACCTTC. Protein: CSVSLGTGSYGYTF.

There are many counts of this clonotype. The chain employs TRBV6-1 and TRBJ1-5; D ambiguous. Between the trimmed V and J ends, which lost 7 bases and 6 bases, there was a span of 4 bases. The CDR3 has 10 amino acids. Germline V gives CDR1 MNHNS, CDR2 SASEGT. The CDR3 DNA is TGTGCCAGCAACCTTCAGCCCCAGCATTTT. This translates into CASNLQPQHF.

The chain joins TRBV7-9 to TRBJ1-3; 7 bases map to TRBD1. J gave up 3 bases and V 5 bases, and 4 bases lay outside the gene matches. Germline V CDR1 and CDR2: SEHNR, FQNEAQ (reference sequence). The CDR3 contains 14 residues. DNA for the CDR3: TGTGCCAGCAGCCCGACAGGGTATGGAAACACCATATATTTT. This translates into CASSPTGYGNTIYF.

In its sample, this clonotype was seen many times. The chain recombines TRBV5-1 with TRBJ1-3; no clear D gene. The V gene's germline CDR1 is SGHRS and CDR2 YFSETQ. V lost 5 bases to trimming and J lost 0 bases, with 9 bases between them. The CDR3 has 14 residues. CDR3 sequence reads: CASSVGSSGNTIYF. The CDR3 DNA is TGCGCCAGCAGTGTCGGGAGCTCTGGAAACACCATATATTTT.

This clonotype turned up a few times. V is TRBV5-1 and J is TRBJ2-7; maybe TRBD1 (6 bases). CDR1 and CDR2 from the germline V gene are SGHRS and YFSETQ. The CDR3 totals 13 residues. The V end was cut by 5 bases, the J end by 4 bases, with 13 bases between. The CDR3 nucleotides read TGCGCCAGCAGAGGGGCAGGGGAATACGAGCAGTACGTC. Encoded protein: CASRGAGEYEQYV.

This sequence joins TRBV12-3 or TRBV12-4 and TRBJ1-3; D is perhaps TRBD1 (5 bases). V gave up 3 bases and J gave up 2 bases, with 14 bases separating them. The CDR3 covers 16 residues. CDR3 bases: TGTGCCAGCAGTTTGGTTGGGGACGTCGCTGGAAACACCATATATTTT. Encoded protein: CASSLVGDVAGNTIYF.

CDR3 region: CASSLKGQTDQPQHF. The CDR3 DNA reads TGTGCCAGTAGTCTGAAGGGACAGACCGATCAGCCCCAGCATTTT. The chain carries TRBV19 and TRBJ1-5; 7 nucleotides agree with TRBD1. The junction had 9 bases not matched to a gene; V was cut back by 5 bases and J by 5 bases. Germline assignment: CDR1 LNHDA and CDR2 SQIVND (reference sequence). This CDR3 has 15 amino acids.

This clonotype was found a few times. The V call is TRBV5-1, the J call TRBJ1-1; 9 bases agree with TRBD1. V lost 4 bases to trimming and J lost 6 bases; unmatched junction nucleotides: 10. Germline V gene lookup returns CDR1 SGHRS and CDR2 YFSETQ. This CDR3 is built from 15 residues. CDR3 in DNA: TGCGCCAGCAGCCCCCCGAAAGGACAGGGGTCTGAAGCTTTCTTT. Protein sequence: CASSPPKGQGSEAFF. The variable domain in full, completed from reference TRBV5-1 and TRBJ1-1, reads KAGVTQTPRYLIKTRGQQVTLSCSPISGHRSVSWYQQTPGQGLQFLFEYFSETQRNKGNFPGRFSGRQFSNSRSEMNVSTLELGDSALYLCASSPPKGQGSEAFFGQGTRLTVV.

This clonotype was observed a few times. The rearrangement links TRBV12-5 to TRBJ2-5; D tentatively fits TRBD1 or TRBD2 (5 bases each). Deletions cut 8 bases from V and 2 bases from J, with 12 bases between. Germline loops: CDR1 LGHNT, CDR2 FRNRAP. CDR3 length: 13 residues. CDR3 bases: TGTGCTAGTCAGCTGGGACCTCAAGAGACCCAGTACTTC. Protein product: CASQLGPQETQYF.

This clonotype showed up just a few times. The genes are TRBV19 and TRBJ2-3; 7 nucleotides match TRBD1. CDR3 length equals 15 residues. Germline V gene sequence: CDR1 LNHDA, CDR2 SQIVND (reference sequence). V lost 2 bases, J lost 3 bases, and 5 bases stayed unmatched. The CDR3 region is CASSISGGTTDTQYF. As DNA, the CDR3 is TGTGCCAGTAGTATATCAGGGGGAACGACAGATACGCAGTATTTT.

This clonotype has at least ten counts. This chain connects TRBV30 to TRBJ1-3; D ambiguous. CDR1 GTSNPN and CDR2 SVGIG come from the germline V gene (reference sequence). The CDR3 sequence is 12 residues long. The V and J ends lost 3 bases and 1 base respectively, with 4 bases between them. CDR3 loop: CAWSLSGNTIYF. The CDR3 DNA reads TGTGCCTGGAGCCTATCTGGAAACACCATATATTTT.

This clonotype was seen more than once but under ten times. The J gene is TRBJ1-5, the V gene TRBV6-1; D gene ambiguous. This CDR3 has 13 amino acids. CDR1 is MNHNS, CDR2 SASEGT, per germline. Trimming removed 4 bases from V and 5 bases from J, with 9 bases in between. Here the CDR3 reads CASSGLGYQPQHF. The CDR3 region has the DNA TGTGCCAGCAGTGGTCTCGGCTATCAGCCCCAGCATTTT.

J is TRBJ2-3 and V is TRBV9; 10 bases are a match to TRBD1. In germline, CDR1 is SGDLS, CDR2 YYNGEE. J gave up 2 bases and V 3 bases, and 12 bases lay outside the gene matches. This CDR3 spans 18 amino acids. Here the CDR3 DNA reads TGTGCCAGCAGCGCGGAATTACCGGGACAGGGGAACACAGATACGCAGTATTTT. Its translation is CASSAELPGQGNTDTQYF.

Details on this clonotype: A much larger clone lies a single base off, so this may be a read error. The chain joins TRBV18 to TRBJ2-5; 14 nucleotides line up with TRBD2. The CDR3 is 17 amino acids. Germline values: CDR1 KGHSH, CDR2 LQKENI. J gave up 4 bases and V 0 bases, and 4 bases lay outside the gene matches. CDR3 bases: TGTGCCAGCTCACCACCGGGACTAGCGGGGGCCCGAGAGACCCAGTACTTC. Its translation is CASSPPGLAGARETQYF.

This clonotype was seen more than once but under ten times. This chain links TRBV20-1 with TRBJ1-4, with D perhaps TRBD1 (5 bases). This CDR3 comprises 14 residues. Germline V gene sequence: CDR1 DFQATT, CDR2 SNEGSKA (reference sequence). V shed 0 bases and J shed 8 bases, with 13 bases lying between them. The DNA of the CDR3 is TGCAGTGCTAGAGATATAAGGGGAAGGGAAAAACTGTTTTTT. Protein sequence: CSARDIRGREKLFF.

This clonotype was seen only a few times. The V and J genes are TRBV6-6 and TRBJ1-6, with D unresolved. The CDR3 extends over 19 amino acids. The V end lost 1 base, the J end lost 7 bases, and 23 bases lay between the germline ends. Per germline, CDR1 MNHNY and CDR2 SVGAGI (reference sequence). The CDR3 loop is CASSYLAVGEGIGNSPLHF. The CDR3 nucleotides read TGTGCCAGCAGTTACTTGGCAGTTGGGGAGGGAATCGGAAATTCACCCCTCCACTTT.

Only a few counts were recorded for this clonotype. This sequence joins TRBV7-2 and TRBJ2-3; perhaps TRBD2 as D (6 bases). The CDR3 extends over 13 amino acids. With 2 bases removed from V and 5 bases from J, the gap between germline ends came to 8 bases. Looked up from germline, CDR1 is SGHTA and CDR2 is FQGNSA. The CDR3 DNA sequence: TGTGCCAGCAGCTTAACGGGAGTAGATACGCAGTATTTT. Translated: CASSLTGVDTQYF.

This clonotype has more than one count but fewer than ten. The rearrangement uses TRBV5-1 and TRBJ1-1, with D maybe TRBD1 (5 bases). Trimming shortened V by 4 bases and J by 4 bases, and 23 bases separated the two germline ends. This CDR3 has 17 residues. CDR1 SGHRS and CDR2 YFSETQ come from the germline V gene. CDR3 residues: CASSPGTDYPYGTEAFF. The DNA for the CDR3 is TGCGCCAGCAGCCCTGGGACCGACTACCCCTACGGCACTGAAGCTTTCTTT.